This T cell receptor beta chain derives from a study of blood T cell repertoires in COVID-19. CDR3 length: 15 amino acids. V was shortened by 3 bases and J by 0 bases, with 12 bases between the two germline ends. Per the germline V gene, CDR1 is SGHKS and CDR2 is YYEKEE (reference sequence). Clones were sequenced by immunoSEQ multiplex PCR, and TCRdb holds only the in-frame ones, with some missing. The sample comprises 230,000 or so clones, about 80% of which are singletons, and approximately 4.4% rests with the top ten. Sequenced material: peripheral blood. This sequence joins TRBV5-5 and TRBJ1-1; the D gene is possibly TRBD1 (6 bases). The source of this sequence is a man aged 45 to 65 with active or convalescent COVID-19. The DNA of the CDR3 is TGTGCCAGCAGCTGGTTCAGGGGTATGAACACTGAAGCTTTCTTT. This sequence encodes CASSWFRGMNTEAFF.